A single sample gave rise to the 17 T cell receptor beta chains below, sequenced in a study of T cells in Graves' hyperthyroidism and ophthalmopathy. The source material, RNA transcripts, was used to amplify TCR beta CDR3 regions. Primed by the HTBI set, a first-round RT-PCR was run on the TCR CDR3. TCRdb re-called the multiplex PCR reads with MiXCR, one entry per CDR3 protein. The sample yields over 650,000 distinct CDR3 sequences, approximately 16% seen once. The sequenced sample consisted of blood. The receptor source for this set is a man aged 18 to 29 with Graves' hyperthyroidism.

This clonotype was seen at least ten times. The chain combines TRBV20-1 with TRBJ2-7; D not resolved. The CDR3 is made up of 11 amino acids. V lost 3 bases, J lost 2 bases, and 5 bases lay in between. The germline V gene has CDR1 DFQATT and CDR2 SNEGSKA (reference sequence). CDR3 sequence (DNA): TGCAGTGCTAGGAGTGCCTACGAGCAGTACTTC. Translating gives CSARSAYEQYF.

This clonotype was detected ten times or more. The V call is TRBV20-1, the J call TRBJ2-7; D gene ambiguous. CDR1 and CDR2 (germline): DFQATT, SNEGSKA (reference sequence). Trimming took off 0 bases at V and 2 bases at J, with 11 bases between the two ends. This CDR3 contains 14 residues. Here the CDR3 reads CSARDVGKAYEQYF. CDR3 sequence (DNA): TGCAGTGCTAGAGATGTGGGCAAAGCCTACGAGCAGTACTTC.

The chain recombines TRBV7-9 with TRBJ2-5, with D hard to call. The germline V gene encodes CDR1 SEHNR and CDR2 FQNEAQ (reference sequence). V was clipped by 8 bases and J by 8 bases, with 15 bases between them. The CDR3 contains 12 residues. The CDR3 here is CASDSRFITQYF. In DNA form, the CDR3 reads TGTGCCAGCGATTCTAGGTTCATAACCCAGTACTTC.

The chain is built from TRBV27 and TRBJ2-1, with 15 bases identical to TRBD2. Looked up from germline, CDR1 is MNHEY and CDR2 is SMNVEV (reference sequence). V was clipped by 4 bases and J by 5 bases; unmatched bases: 9. CDR3 size: 18 residues. CDR3 protein: CASSSLGLAGGGNNEQFF. The CDR3 nucleotides read TGTGCCAGCAGTTCCCTGGGACTAGCGGGAGGTGGGAACAATGAGCAGTTCTTC.

J is TRBJ2-3 and V is TRBV15, with 9 bases fitting TRBD2. The CDR3 contains 19 residues. Germline loops: CDR1 LNHNV, CDR2 YYDKDF (reference sequence). The V gene end was trimmed by 2 bases and the J gene end by 0 bases; junction bases not matched to a gene: 12. This chain's CDR3 is CATSRFLGGLATSTDTQYF. The CDR3, as DNA: TGTGCCACCAGCAGATTCCTTGGGGGACTAGCTACGAGCACAGATACGCAGTATTTT. Drawing the rest from reference TRBV15 and TRBJ2-3, the complete variable domain is DAMVIQNPRYQVTQFGKPVTLSCSQTLNHNVMYWYQQKSSQAPKLLFHYYDKDFNNEADTPDNFQSRRPNTSFCFLDIRSPGLGDTAMYLCATSRFLGGLATSTDTQYFGPGTRLTVL.

This clonotype was found a few times. The gene calls are TRBV7-2 and TRBJ2-7; D remains ambiguous. V was trimmed by 8 bases and J by 0 bases, leaving 23 bases between them. The germline V gene has CDR1 SGHTA and CDR2 FQGNSA. The CDR3 loop spans 17 amino acids. Written as DNA, the CDR3 is TGTGCCAGCCCCCCTGAGGTATGGTACAGCACCTCCTACGAGCAGTACTTC. Protein sequence: CASPPEVWYSTSYEQYF.

At least ten counts were recorded for this clonotype. The V and J genes are TRBV12-3 or TRBV12-4 and TRBJ2-5; TRBD2 matches 11 bases. CDR3 length equals 16 residues. The trim removed 2 bases at V and 4 bases at J, leaving 6 bases unmatched. DNA of the CDR3: TGTGCCAGCAGTTTACATACTAGCGGGAGAGCAGAGACCCAGTACTTC. This codes for CASSLHTSGRAETQYF.

There are many counts of this clonotype. The chain has TRBV28 and TRBJ2-4, with D tentatively TRBD1 (6 bases). Per germline, CDR1 MDHEN and CDR2 SYDVKM. With 5 bases removed from V and 4 bases from J, the gap between germline ends came to 18 bases. The CDR3 is 16 amino acids. As DNA, the CDR3 is TGTGCCAGCAGTGTCTATGGGGGCGCGAAGAAAAACATTCAGTACTTC. Translating gives CASSVYGGAKKNIQYF.

This clonotype has at least ten counts. V and J are TRBV2 and TRBJ1-2; D not resolved. V lost 3 bases and J lost 8, with 10 bases in between. In germline, CDR1 is SNHLY, CDR2 FYNNEI. The CDR3 runs 12 residues. The CDR3 nucleotides read TGTGCCAGCAGTGATTGGAGCTTAGGCTACACCTTC. This gives the protein CASSDWSLGYTF.

The chain couples TRBV28 to TRBJ1-2; D not certain. The germline V and J ends were trimmed by 2 bases and 4 bases, with 8 bases remaining between them. This CDR3 has 13 residues. The V gene's germline CDR1 is MDHEN and CDR2 SYDVKM. The DNA of the CDR3 is TGTGCCAGCAGTTTAACCTGGGTCTATGGCTACACCTTC. Protein sequence: CASSLTWVYGYTF.

This clonotype turned up a few times. V usage is TRBV20-1 and J usage is TRBJ2-7; 13 bases align to TRBD2. Germline V CDR1 and CDR2: DFQATT, SNEGSKA (reference sequence). This CDR3 comprises 15 residues. V trimming: 6 bases; J trimming: 4 bases; junction bases outside the gene matches: 9. CDR3 DNA: TGCAGTGCCATAACCGGGACTAGCGGGATATACGAGCAGTACTTC. It specifies CSAITGTSGIYEQYF.

This chain links TRBV6-2 or TRBV6-3 with TRBJ1-2; 7 bases map to TRBD1. CDR1 is MNHEY, CDR2 SVGEGT, per germline. Trimming at V came to 4 bases and at J to 2 bases, leaving 10 bases not matched to a gene. The CDR3 is made up of 16 amino acids. CDR3 in DNA: TGTGCCAGCAGTTCCCCCCGGACAGGAAGAAACTATGGCTACACCTTC. Translated, it gives CASSSPRTGRNYGYTF.

To note about this clonotype: A much bigger clone sits one base away, suggesting this may be a read error. V usage is TRBV20-1 and J usage is TRBJ2-5, with D possibly being TRBD1 or TRBD2 (5 bases each). CDR3 length equals 13 residues. Germline CDR1 and CDR2: DFQATT and SNEGSKA (reference sequence). V was pared by 1 base and J by 7 bases, with 13 bases between. CDR3 sequence: CSARGWDLGTQYF. CDR3 sequence (DNA): TGCAGTGCTAGAGGCTGGGACCTGGGGACCCAGTACTTC.

With respect to this clonotype: Given a much more abundant clone one base away, this may be a read error. This rearrangement joins TRBV28 to TRBJ2-3; no reliable D call. Germline V gene data show CDR1 as MDHEN and CDR2 as SYDVKM. CDR3 length: 13 amino acids. DNA of the CDR3: TGTGCCAACAGTCTGGGTGGGCGTGGTACGCAGTATTTT. It encodes CANSLGGRGTQYF.

In its sample, this clonotype was seen a few times. The CDR3 loop is CSARDLLTVNEQFF. The CDR3 region has the DNA TGCAGTGCCCGGGACCTCCTTACCGTCAATGAGCAGTTCTTC. V is TRBV20-1 and J is TRBJ2-1; D could derive from TRBD1 or TRBD2 (5 bases each). Germline CDR1 reads DFQATT; CDR2 reads SNEGSKA (reference sequence). The CDR3 is 14 residues long. Trimming took 6 bases from V and 6 from J, leaving 18 bases between them.

This clonotype was counted at least ten times. V and J are TRBV6-2 or TRBV6-3 and TRBJ2-7; D may be TRBD1 (6 bases). Germline values: CDR1 MNHEY, CDR2 SVGEGT. V dropped 2 bases and J dropped 3 bases, with 8 bases sitting between them. CDR3 length equals 13 residues. CDR3 sequence reads: CASSYPGVYEQYF. In DNA form, the CDR3 reads TGTGCCAGCAGTTACCCAGGGGTCTACGAGCAGTACTTC.

The rearrangement uses TRBV7-3 and TRBJ2-7; D is perhaps TRBD1 (7 bases). V was shortened by 1 base and J by 3 bases, with 19 bases between the two germline ends. CDR1 is SGHTA, CDR2 FQGTGA, per germline. The CDR3 spans 17 residues. The CDR3 coding sequence is TGTGCCAGCAGCTTAAGGGGTGGGGCAGGGGGGCTCTACGAGCAGTACTTC. It translates to CASSLRGGAGGLYEQYF. The whole variable domain, filled in from reference TRBV7-3 and TRBJ2-7, reads GAGVSQTPSNKVTEKGKYVELRCDPISGHTALYWYRQSLGQGPEFLIYFQGTGAADDSGLPNDRFFAVRPEGSVSTLKIQRTERGDSAVYLCASSLRGGAGGLYEQYFGPGTRLTVT.